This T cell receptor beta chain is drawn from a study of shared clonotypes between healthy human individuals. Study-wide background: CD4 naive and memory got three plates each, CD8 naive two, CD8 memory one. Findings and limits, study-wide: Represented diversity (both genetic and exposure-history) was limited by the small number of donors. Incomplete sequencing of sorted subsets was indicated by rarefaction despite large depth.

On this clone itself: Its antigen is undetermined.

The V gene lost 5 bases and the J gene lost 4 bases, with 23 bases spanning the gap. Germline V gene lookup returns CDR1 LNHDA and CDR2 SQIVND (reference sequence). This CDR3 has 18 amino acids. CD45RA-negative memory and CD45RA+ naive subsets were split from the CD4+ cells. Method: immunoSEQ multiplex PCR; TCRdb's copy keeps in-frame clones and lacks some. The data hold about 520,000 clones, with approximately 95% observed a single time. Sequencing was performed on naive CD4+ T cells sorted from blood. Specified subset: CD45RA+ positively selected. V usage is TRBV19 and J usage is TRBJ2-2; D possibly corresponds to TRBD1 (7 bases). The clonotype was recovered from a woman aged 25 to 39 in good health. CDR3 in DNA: TGTGCCAGTAGTTTTCCCAGGGGGGCCGGATTAGGCACCGGGGAGCTGTTTTTT. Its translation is CASSFPRGAGLGTGELFF.